The 2 T cell receptor beta chains in this list originate from one sample, sequenced in a study of cytomegalovirus exposure and HLA in healthy donors. With 60 Vbeta and 13 Jbeta primers, the PCR was carried out. TCRdb's copy holds only in-frame clones and misses some; the assay was immunoSEQ multiplex PCR. The sample has over 110,000 clones, 78% seen once. What was sequenced was PBMCs. These receptors all stem from a woman in her forties in good health and CMV-seropositive.

The V gene is TRBV28, the J gene TRBJ2-7; 11 nucleotides agree with TRBD2. Germline-derived CDR1 and CDR2 are MDHEN and SYDVKM. This CDR3 has 12 residues. The CDR3 sequence: CATGTSGYEQYF. The CDR3 DNA reads TGTGCGACCGGGACTAGCGGTTACGAGCAGTACTTC.

This clone was seen more than once but under ten times. The chain employs TRBV19 and TRBJ2-7; a possible D gene is TRBD2 (6 bases). The germline gives CDR1 LNHDA, CDR2 SQIVND (reference sequence). This CDR3 comprises 14 residues. The V end lost 0 bases, the J end lost 0 bases, and 6 bases lay between the germline ends. CDR3: CASSIDSGSYEQYF. For the CDR3, the DNA is TGTGCCAGTAGTATAGATAGCGGCTCCTACGAGCAGTACTTC.